These 11 T cell receptor beta chains originate from one sample sequenced in a study of T cell responses to AZD1222 COVID-19 vaccine. Repertoires were generated with immunoSEQ multiplex PCR, while TCRdb's copy carries only in-frame clones and drops some. The table shows 120,000 to 150,000 clones, with around 91% occurring only once. The source material was peripheral blood, sampled on day 0 of AZD1222 vaccination. The receptors here all came from an adult in good health.

The chain uses TRBV28 and TRBJ2-5; D is possibly TRBD2 (5 bases). Germline V CDR1 and CDR2: MDHEN, SYDVKM. This CDR3 contains 12 residues. Trimming removed 2 bases from V and 9 bases from J, with 10 bases in between. The CDR3 loop reads CASSLRVEAQYF. The CDR3 DNA reads TGTGCCAGCAGTTTAAGGGTGGAGGCCCAGTACTTC.

The gene calls are TRBV10-3 and TRBJ2-7, with 7 bases identical to TRBD1. The CDR3 extends over 16 amino acids. Germline V gene sequence: CDR1 ENHRY, CDR2 SYGVKD. V gave up 0 bases and J gave up 0 bases; unmatched junction bases: 5. This CDR3 is CAISESRQGSSYEQYF. The CDR3 DNA reads TGTGCCATCAGTGAGTCTCGACAGGGAAGCTCCTACGAGCAGTACTTC.

The chain links TRBV27 to TRBJ1-5, with D unresolved. Germline V gives CDR1 MNHEY, CDR2 SMNVEV (reference sequence). Trimming left V 3 bases short and J 5 bases short, with 11 bases between. CDR3 length: 14 residues. CDR3 sequence (DNA): TGTGCCAGCAGTTTTGGAGGGAGGGATCAGCCCCAGCATTTT. It translates to CASSFGGRDQPQHF.

This chain connects TRBV5-8 to TRBJ1-1; D remains ambiguous. The ends were cut back, 0 bases at V and 1 base at J, with 16 bases in the middle. CDR3 length: 17 amino acids. Germline values: CDR1 SGHTS, CDR2 YDEGEE. This chain's CDR3 is CASSLEGSAEPNTEAFF. The CDR3 DNA sequence: TGTGCCAGCAGCTTGGAGGGCAGTGCTGAACCGAACACTGAAGCTTTCTTT. Full variable domain (rest looked up from reference TRBV5-8 and TRBJ1-1): EAGVTQSPTHLIKTRGQQATLRCSPISGHTSVYWYQQALGLGLQFLLWYDEGEERNRGNFPPRFSGRQFPNYSSELNVNALELEDSALYLCASSLEGSAEPNTEAFFGQGTRLTVV.

CDR3 nucleotides: TGTGCCAGCAGAGCTAGCGGGAGGGCCCCCTCCTACGAGCAGTACTTC. Protein sequence: CASRASGRAPSYEQYF. The rearrangement uses TRBV7-8 and TRBJ2-7, with TRBD2 matching 12 bases. Germline CDR1 is SGHVS and CDR2 is FQNEAQ. The CDR3 runs to 16 residues. The V gene end was trimmed by 6 bases and the J gene end by 0 bases; junction bases not matched to a gene: 6.

The J gene is TRBJ1-1, the V gene TRBV18, with 9 nucleotides matching TRBD1. CDR1 is KGHSH and CDR2 is LQKENI in the germline V gene. V lost 2 bases and J lost 1; bases outside the gene matches: 5. This CDR3 is built from 16 residues. The CDR3 loop reads CASSPGGQGRNTEAFF. As DNA, the CDR3 is TGTGCCAGCTCACCAGGTGGACAGGGGAGGAACACTGAAGCTTTCTTT. The full variable domain, with the rest looked up from reference TRBV18 and TRBJ1-1, is NAGVMQNPRHLVRRRGQEARLRCSPMKGHSHVYWYRQLPEEGLKFMVYLQKENIIDESGMPKERFSAEFPKEGPSILRIQQVVRGDSAAYFCASSPGGQGRNTEAFFGQGTRLTVV.

This clone has only a few counts. This chain uses TRBV4-1 with TRBJ2-7; 10 bases align to TRBD1. This CDR3 has 16 amino acids. Germline values: CDR1 MGHRA, CDR2 YSYEKL. J lost 7 bases, V lost 0 bases, and 9 bases had no gene match. This CDR3 reads CASSQDPRQGAGEQYF. CDR3 nucleotide sequence: TGCGCCAGCAGCCAAGATCCGCGACAGGGGGCTGGGGAGCAGTACTTC.

The rearrangement uses TRBV6-5 and TRBJ2-7, with TRBD2 identical over 10 bases. Per the germline V gene, CDR1 is MNHEY and CDR2 is SVGAGI. Germline trimming cut 5 bases from V and 5 bases from J; bases unmatched to any gene: 6. The CDR3 length is 14 residues. CDR3 in amino acids: CASSTSGTRNEQYF. CDR3 DNA sequence: TGTGCCAGCAGTACTAGCGGGACTAGGAACGAGCAGTACTTC.

A word on this clone: Additional DNA sequences in this sample encode the identical CDR3. The chain couples TRBV6-5 to TRBJ2-5; D remains unclear. This CDR3 is built from 13 residues. With 3 bases removed from V and 5 bases from J, the gap between germline ends came to 10 bases. Looked up from germline, CDR1 is MNHEY and CDR2 is SVGAGI. The CDR3 reads CASSYSGWETQYF. CDR3 nucleotide sequence: TGTGCCAGCAGTTATTCGGGTTGGGAGACCCAGTACTTC.

DNA of the CDR3: TGTGCCAGCTCACGGACAGGGGGGAGCAATCAGCCCCAGCATTTT. It encodes CASSRTGGSNQPQHF. This chain connects TRBV18 to TRBJ1-5; 10 bases fit TRBD1. The V and J ends lost 4 bases and 1 base, in that order; junction bases with no gene match: 1. The CDR3 extends over 15 amino acids. Germline-derived CDR1 and CDR2 are KGHSH and LQKENI.

This clone was seen a single time. The rearrangement links TRBV5-5 to TRBJ1-2, with 7 bases fitting TRBD1. The trim removed 4 bases at V and 7 bases at J, leaving 7 bases unmatched. The CDR3 runs 13 residues. Germline V gene lookup returns CDR1 SGHKS and CDR2 YYEKEE (reference sequence). CDR3 DNA: TGTGCCAGCAGCCCAATATCAGGGGGTGGCTACACCTTC. Translation: CASSPISGGGYTF.